The rows below give T cell receptor beta chains drawn from one sample of a study of response to subunit inactivated influenza vaccine. TCRdb passed the RT-PCR reads through MiXCR, listing each CDR3 protein once. The table includes roughly 540,000 distinct CDR3 sequences, around a quarter detected once. These data are also associated with another study on T cells expressing NK-cell markers.

Here the sequenced sample was CD4+ T cells sorted from PBMCs, taken about 13 days after vaccination. The receptors were gathered from a man in his fifties or sixties who received an inactivated influenza vaccine. Each CDR3 is given with its conserved first and last residue. Fields, in order: CDR3 DNA, CDR3 protein, J gene, D gene, V gene, clone size. D genes are given only for firm matches. Clone size is shown for a subset of rows, as once, few, many or a class of expanded clone.

TGTGCCAGCAGCCTGGGACCTTTTACAGATACGCAGTATTTT,CASSLGPFTDTQYF,TRBJ2-3,NA,TRBV7-2,few
TGCGCCAGCAGCTTGGCCCCAGGGGGCGACGAGCAGTACTTC,CASSLAPGGDEQYF,TRBJ2-7,TRBD1,TRBV5-1,few
TGTGCCAGCAGCAACCGGGCCTTGGGTGGGAATCAGCCCCAGCATTTT,CASSNRALGGNQPQHF,TRBJ1-5,NA,TRBV7-6,NA
TGTGCCAGCAGCCTGGACGCGGGGAGGGGCGGTGAGCAGTTCTTC,CASSLDAGRGGEQFF,TRBJ2-1,TRBD2,TRBV11-3,NA
TGTGCCAGCAGAATTACTAGCGGGGGGGTCTACGAGCAGTACTTC,CASRITSGGVYEQYF,TRBJ2-7,TRBD2,TRBV7-8,NA
TGTGCCAGCAGCTTAACGAACACTGCCTACAATGAGCAGTTCTTC,CASSLTNTAYNEQFF,TRBJ2-1,NA,TRBV11-1,NA
TGCAGTGCTAGAGATCACAGGGGGGATGAAAAACTGTTTTTT,CSARDHRGDEKLFF,TRBJ1-4,TRBD1,TRBV20-1,few
TGTGCCCGCTCCCTGGGCGGGACTGGAGATACGCAGTATTTT,CARSLGGTGDTQYF,TRBJ2-3,NA,TRBV30,once
TGTGCCAGCAGGCGGACTAGCGGGATCCAAGCCCATGAGCAGTTCTTC,CASRRTSGIQAHEQFF,TRBJ2-1,TRBD2,TRBV6-1,NA
TGTACCAGCAGCTTGGATCTAGGCTACGAGCAGTACTTC,CTSSLDLGYEQYF,TRBJ2-7,NA,TRBV5-1,NA
TGTGCCAGCTCACCGGCGACAGGGCCTGGCGGGGAGCTGTTTTTT,CASSPATGPGGELFF,TRBJ2-2,TRBD1,TRBV18,few
TGTGCCAGCAGCTCTCCGGGGACAGGAAGCTCCTACAATGAGCAGTTCTTC,CASSSPGTGSSYNEQFF,TRBJ2-1,TRBD1,TRBV5-6,NA
TGCGCCAGCAGCCTCGGACAGGAGGTGGGTTACGAGCAGTACTTC,CASSLGQEVGYEQYF,TRBJ2-7,TRBD1,TRBV4-3,NA
TGTGCCAGCAGTCAAGAACAGTTGGAACCAGTAGAGACCCAGTACTTC,CASSQEQLEPVETQYF,TRBJ2-5,NA,TRBV9,few
TGTGCCACCAGCACCGTTACCGGGACAGGGTTAGGCAATGAGCAGTTCTTC,CATSTVTGTGLGNEQFF,TRBJ2-1,TRBD1,TRBV15,many
TGTGCCAGCAGTTTACAGGGGGGGGGCCGCCGGGAGACCCAGTACTTC,CASSLQGGGRRETQYF,TRBJ2-5,NA,TRBV28,many
TGTGCCAGCCGGCCAGCAGGATCCGAGCAGTACTTC,CASRPAGSEQYF,TRBJ2-7,NA,TRBV27,few
TGCAGTGCCCCCCTTTGGCATGCCTTAGGAGAGACCCAGTACTTC,CSAPLWHALGETQYF,TRBJ2-5,NA,TRBV20-1,few
TGCGCCAGCAGCTTGGGGCGCGGGGAGCTGTTTTTT,CASSLGRGELFF,TRBJ2-2,NA,TRBV5-1,few
TGTGCCAGTAGAAAAAGCGGACAGGGCGAAAACTATGGCTACACCTTC,CASRKSGQGENYGYTF,TRBJ1-2,TRBD1,TRBV19,NA
TGTGCCAGCAGCCCGAGCGGAGATGGGGCCCAGTACTTC,CASSPSGDGAQYF,TRBJ2-5,NA,TRBV7-9,few
TGCAGTGCTTCCGGTGGGGCCCCTAGGGACGAGCAGTACTTC,CSASGGAPRDEQYF,TRBJ2-7,NA,TRBV20-1,few
TGTGCCAGCTCAACCGGGACGGGGGCCAACTATGGCTACACCTTC,CASSTGTGANYGYTF,TRBJ1-2,NA,TRBV18,NA
TGTGCCAGCAGTCACGGACTAGCGGGGGCTACTAGCACAGATACGCAGTATTTT,CASSHGLAGATSTDTQYF,TRBJ2-3,TRBD2,TRBV6-7,many
TGCGCCAGCAGCCATGGTCCACGGGACAAGCTAGATACGCAGTATTTT,CASSHGPRDKLDTQYF,TRBJ2-3,NA,TRBV4-1,few
TGTGCCAGCAGCGTAGATCCCGGGGGATACACAGATACGCAGTATTTT,CASSVDPGGYTDTQYF,TRBJ2-3,NA,TRBV9,NA
TGTGCCAGCAGCTCTAGCGGCGTAACAGATACGCAGTATTTT,CASSSSGVTDTQYF,TRBJ2-3,TRBD2,TRBV7-2,few
TGTGCCAGCAGCAGAGCTAGCGGGAGCTCCTACGAGCAGTACTTC,CASSRASGSSYEQYF,TRBJ2-7,TRBD2,TRBV7-2,few
TGTGCCAGCAGCTCCCTGTCGGGGGGATACGAGCAGTACTTC,CASSSLSGGYEQYF,TRBJ2-7,TRBD2,TRBV7-2,NA
TGTGCCAGCAGTTACTCGAATCCCGGGGAGCTGTTTTTT,CASSYSNPGELFF,TRBJ2-2,NA,TRBV6-5,few
TGTGCCAGCAGTTCCCTGGACATAAATGAGCAGTTCTTC,CASSSLDINEQFF,TRBJ2-1,NA,TRBV12-3/TRBV12-4,few
TGTGCCAGCAGTTACTCGAGGACAGCAACATCCTACAATGAGCAGTTCTTC,CASSYSRTATSYNEQFF,TRBJ2-1,NA,TRBV6-5,many
TGTGCCAGCTGCGGGGTACAGGGGCCGGCCCACGAGCAGTACTTC,CASCGVQGPAHEQYF,TRBJ2-7,NA,TRBV6-2/TRBV6-3,few
TGTGCCAGCAGCCTACTAGCGGGTTTCTACGAGCAGTACTTC,CASSLLAGFYEQYF,TRBJ2-7,TRBD2,TRBV12-3/TRBV12-4,few
TGTGCCAGCAGCTTGTCGCGGGTTTCCCAAGAGACCCAGTACTTC,CASSLSRVSQETQYF,TRBJ2-5,NA,TRBV5-5,NA
TGTGCCAGCAGTTCTCCCACCGAGTGGGCGGGCACCGGGGAGCTGTTTTTT,CASSSPTEWAGTGELFF,TRBJ2-2,NA,TRBV28,many
TGTGCCAGCAGTTACTCCAGGGAAAACTATGGCTACACCTTC,CASSYSRENYGYTF,TRBJ1-2,NA,TRBV6-2/TRBV6-3,NA
TGCAGTGCTAGAACCACAGGGCGGTTGACTGAAGCTTTCTTT,CSARTTGRLTEAFF,TRBJ1-1,NA,TRBV20-1,few